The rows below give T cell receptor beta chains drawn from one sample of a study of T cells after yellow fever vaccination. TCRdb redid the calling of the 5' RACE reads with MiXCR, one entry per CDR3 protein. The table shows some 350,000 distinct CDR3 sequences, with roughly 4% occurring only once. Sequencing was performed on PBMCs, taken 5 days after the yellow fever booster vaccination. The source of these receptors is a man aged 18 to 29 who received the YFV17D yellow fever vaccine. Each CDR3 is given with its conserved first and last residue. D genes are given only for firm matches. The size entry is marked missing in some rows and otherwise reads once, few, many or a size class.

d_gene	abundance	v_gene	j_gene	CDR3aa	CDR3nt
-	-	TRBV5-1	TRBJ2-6	CASRNEVFSGANVLTF	TGCGCCAGCAGGAACGAAGTGTTCTCTGGGGCCAACGTCCTGACTTTC
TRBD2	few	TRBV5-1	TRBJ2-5	CASSSTGAKASGGSQETQYF	TGCGCCAGCAGCTCGACAGGGGCGAAGGCTAGCGGGGGATCCCAAGAGACCCAGTACTTC
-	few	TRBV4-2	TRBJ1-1	CASSQEPAGMNTEAFF	TGTGCCAGCAGCCAAGAACCGGCAGGCATGAACACTGAAGCTTTCTTT
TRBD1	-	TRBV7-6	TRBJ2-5	CASSLSGQGTTQYF	TGTGCCAGCAGCTTATCAGGACAGGGGACTACCCAGTACTTC
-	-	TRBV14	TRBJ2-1	CASSQVVRESSYNEQFF	TGTGCCAGCAGCCAAGTCGTCAGGGAAAGCTCCTACAATGAGCAGTTCTTC
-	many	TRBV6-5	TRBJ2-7	CASSYSGIAVYEQYF	TGTGCCAGCAGTTACTCGGGTATAGCCGTCTACGAGCAGTACTTC
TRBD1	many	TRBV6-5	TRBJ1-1	CATENRGRGGGAFF	TGTGCCACGGAAAACAGGGGTCGGGGTGGTGGAGCTTTCTTT
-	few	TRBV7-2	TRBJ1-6	CAGRGVNNSPLHF	TGTGCCGGGAGAGGGGTCAATAATTCACCCCTCCACTTT
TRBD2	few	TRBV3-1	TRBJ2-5	CASSPLPGRGAGGQETQYF	TGTGCCAGCAGCCCGCTCCCGGGGCGGGGGGCCGGGGGGCAAGAGACCCAGTACTTC
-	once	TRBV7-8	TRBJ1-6	CASSSRVDNSPLHF	TGTGCCAGCAGCTCGCGGGTCGACAATTCACCCCTCCACTTT
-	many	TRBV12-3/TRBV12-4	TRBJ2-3	CASRRDAQYF	TGTGCCAGCCGAAGGGACGCGCAGTATTTT
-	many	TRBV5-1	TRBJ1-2	CASSLDQGGRYTF	TGCGCCAGCAGCTTGGACCAAGGGGGTCGCTACACCTTC